These T cell receptor beta chains were read from a single sample in a study of beta chain features in type 1 diabetes. Here immunoSEQ multiplex PCR was the method, and the copy in TCRdb shows in-frame clones only, minus some. The sample carries about 320,000 clones, 14% recorded once. The sequencing input was central memory CD4+ T cells from blood. The origin of the receptors is a man aged 30 to 39 in good health. The CDR3 runs from the conserved cysteine through the conserved F or W. D genes are given only for firm matches. Only some rows state a clone size, as once, few, many or a class for expanded clones.

j_gene,v_gene,abundance,d_gene,CDR3aa,CDR3nt
TRBJ2-3,TRBV16,few,NA,CASSRQGGTDTQYF,TGTGCCAGCAGCCGGCAGGGCGGCACAGATACGCAGTATTTT
TRBJ2-5,TRBV5-4,few,TRBD1,CASSSQGVLGETQYF,TGTGCCAGCAGCTCACAGGGGGTCCTAGGGGAGACCCAGTACTTC
TRBJ1-2,TRBV6-5,NA,NA,CAISGQQGGYTF,TGTGCCATCAGTGGTCAACAGGGTGGCTACACCTTC
TRBJ2-1,TRBV7-9,NA,NA,CASRNGGTVMYNEQFF,TGTGCCAGCAGAAATGGGGGGACAGTGATGTACAATGAGCAGTTCTTC
TRBJ1-1,TRBV27,few,NA,CASSLGDEGAFF,TGTGCCAGCAGTTTGGGGGATGAGGGAGCTTTCTTT
TRBJ2-7,TRBV4-3,NA,NA,CASSQESGSEQYF,TGCGCCAGCAGCCAAGAATCGGGTAGCGAGCAGTACTTC
TRBJ2-3,TRBV29-1,few,NA,CSVLWDWYTDTQYF,TGCAGCGTTCTGTGGGACTGGTACACAGATACGCAGTATTTT
TRBJ2-5,TRBV11-2,NA,NA,CASSSSRGNQIQETQYF,TGTGCCAGCAGCTCGAGTAGGGGGAATCAAATCCAAGAGACCCAGTACTTC
TRBJ2-1,TRBV11-2,few,TRBD1,CASSVTRQGGNEQFF,TGTGCCAGCAGCGTAACCCGACAGGGCGGCAATGAGCAGTTCTTC
TRBJ1-1,TRBV27,NA,TRBD1,CASSLGTGGNTEAFF,TGTGCCAGCAGTTTGGGGACAGGGGGGAACACTGAAGCTTTCTTT
TRBJ2-5,TRBV6-5,NA,TRBD1,CASSYDRAQYF,TGTGCCAGCAGTTACGACAGGGCCCAGTACTTC
TRBJ2-5,TRBV5-1,few,NA,CASSLALQETQYF,TGCGCCAGCAGCTTGGCCCTCCAAGAGACCCAGTACTTC
TRBJ1-5,TRBV5-1,few,NA,CASSSDGQNQPQHF,TGCGCCAGCAGCTCGGACGGACAAAATCAGCCCCAGCATTTT
TRBJ2-7,TRBV18,NA,NA,CASSPEGHMGYEQYF,TGTGCCAGCTCACCGGAGGGTCATATGGGGTACGAGCAGTACTTC
TRBJ1-4,TRBV4-3,NA,NA,CASSPNTGRVKNEKLFF,TGCGCCAGCAGCCCTAATACGGGACGGGTCAAGAATGAAAAACTGTTTTTT
TRBJ2-1,TRBV29-1,NA,TRBD2,CSVDGGGPYNEQFF,TGCAGCGTTGACGGCGGGGGACCTTACAATGAGCAGTTCTTC
TRBJ2-2,TRBV5-5,few,NA,CASSLPGPVTGELFF,TGTGCCAGCAGCCTCCCGGGACCGGTCACCGGGGAGCTGTTTTTT
TRBJ1-4,TRBV5-1,many,NA,CASSFDGRPNEKLFF,TGCGCCAGCAGCTTTGACGGACGCCCTAATGAAAAACTGTTTTTT
TRBJ2-3,TRBV5-4,NA,NA,CASSLRPPSADTQYF,TGTGCCAGCAGCTTGAGGCCCCCCTCCGCAGATACGCAGTATTTT
TRBJ2-7,TRBV11-2,NA,NA,CASSLSSLEQYF,TGTGCCAGCAGCTTAAGTAGTCTCGAGCAGTACTTC
TRBJ1-2,TRBV5-6,few,NA,CASSLGWDEGSGYTF,TGTGCCAGCAGCTTGGGGTGGGACGAGGGCTCCGGCTACACCTTC
TRBJ2-1,TRBV11-2,NA,NA,CASSLSRGWEQFF,TGTGCCAGCAGCTTATCTCGAGGGTGGGAGCAGTTCTTC
TRBJ1-2,TRBV5-8,few,TRBD1,CASSRGQGVYRDTF,TGTGCCAGCAGCCGGGGACAGGGGGTGTACAGGGACACCTTC
TRBJ1-3,TRBV12-5,few,NA,CASGPGRGNTIYF,TGTGCTAGTGGTCCCGGTCGGGGAAACACCATATATTTT
TRBJ2-7,TRBV13,NA,TRBD1,CASRKTGGPREQYF,TGTGCCAGCAGAAAAACAGGGGGCCCCAGGGAGCAGTACTTC
TRBJ2-2,TRBV7-6,NA,NA,CASNTVNTGELFF,TGTGCCAGCAATACAGTAAACACCGGGGAGCTGTTTTTT
TRBJ2-2,TRBV5-1,NA,NA,CASSLDPNTGELFF,TGCGCCAGCAGCCTGGACCCCAACACCGGGGAGCTGTTTTTT
TRBJ2-1,TRBV5-1,NA,NA,CASSLAMGRRNEQFF,TGCGCCAGCAGCTTGGCCATGGGCCGGCGCAATGAGCAGTTCTTC
TRBJ1-5,TRBV18,NA,TRBD1,CASSPTSQGARQPQHF,TGTGCCAGCTCACCCACGTCGCAGGGGGCTCGGCAGCCCCAGCATTTT
TRBJ2-5,TRBV9,NA,NA,CASSPHSGQETQYF,TGTGCCAGCAGCCCGCACTCGGGGCAAGAGACCCAGTACTTC
TRBJ1-1,TRBV5-6,few,NA,CASKVQMNTEAFF,TGTGCCAGCAAGGTGCAGATGAACACTGAAGCTTTCTTT
TRBJ1-5,TRBV7-6,many,NA,CASSPGTDQPQHF,TGTGCCAGCAGCCCCGGGACGGATCAGCCCCAGCATTTT
TRBJ1-5,TRBV19,NA,NA,CASSSAGRYQPQHF,TGTGCCAGTAGTTCGGCCGGGAGGTACCAGCCCCAGCATTTT
TRBJ2-5,TRBV7-2,few,NA,CASSLGRLSSETQYF,TGTGCCAGCAGCTTAGGTCGCCTCTCGAGCGAGACCCAGTACTTC
TRBJ2-5,TRBV18,NA,NA,CASSPQRAPGETQYF,TGTGCCAGCTCACCACAGAGGGCGCCGGGTGAGACCCAGTACTTC
TRBJ1-2,TRBV6-6,NA,NA,CASSYDRRVDYTF,TGTGCCAGCAGTTACGACCGGAGAGTTGACTACACCTTC
TRBJ2-1,TRBV11-2,few,TRBD2,CASSSNSGGAYREQFF,TGTGCCAGCAGCTCCAATAGCGGGGGGGCGTATCGTGAGCAGTTCTTC
TRBJ1-1,TRBV6-1,NA,TRBD1,CASSPNRGNTEAFF,TGTGCCAGCAGTCCCAACAGGGGCAACACTGAAGCTTTCTTT
TRBJ2-2,TRBV19,many,NA,CASVGPGELFF,TGTGCCAGCGTGGGGCCCGGGGAGCTGTTTTTT
TRBJ2-3,TRBV4-3,NA,TRBD2,CASSQGTSGGGTDTQYF,TGCGCCAGCAGCCAAGGTACTAGCGGGGGCGGCACAGATACGCAGTATTTT
TRBJ2-3,TRBV7-7,few,NA,CASSLARRRGTQYF,TGTGCTAGCAGCTTAGCTCGTAGGAGAGGTACGCAGTATTTT
TRBJ2-1,TRBV7-6,NA,NA,CASSLVPGEEFF,TGTGCCAGCAGCTTAGTCCCAGGGGAGGAGTTCTTC
TRBJ2-2,TRBV2,few,TRBD2,CASSGLAQELFF,TGTGCCAGCAGCGGACTAGCACAGGAGCTGTTTTTT
TRBJ2-2,TRBV4-3,NA,NA,CASSQGGWIGELFF,TGCGCCAGCAGCCAAGGGGGGTGGATCGGGGAGCTGTTTTTT
TRBJ2-1,TRBV4-3,NA,TRBD1,CASSRLPGQGVNEQFF,TGCGCCAGCAGCCGCTTGCCGGGACAGGGAGTAAATGAGCAGTTCTTC
TRBJ1-1,TRBV7-2,many,NA,CASSFTGFSEGEEAFF,TGTGCCAGCAGCTTTACAGGTTTTTCGGAGGGAGAGGAAGCTTTCTTT